One sample yielded the 20 T cell receptor beta chains listed below, sequenced in a study of beta chain features in type 1 diabetes. What was sequenced were expressed TCRB transcripts, since all of the isolated RNA had been reverse transcribed. Here immunoSEQ multiplex PCR was the method, and the copy in TCRdb shows in-frame clones only, minus some. The data contain fewer than 20,000 clones, 45% to 55% of them singletons. Sequenced sample: stem cell memory CD4+ T cells from blood. The receptors originated from a woman aged 18-29 years in good health.

V gene TRBV6-5 combines with J gene TRBJ2-3; tentative D call: TRBD2 (6 bases). Trimming left V 4 bases short and J 0 bases short, with 8 bases between. The germline CDR1 and CDR2 sequences are MNHEY and SVGAGI. CDR3 length: 14 residues. The CDR3 sequence: CASSSSVSTDTQYF. DNA for the CDR3: TGTGCCAGCAGTTCTAGCGTCAGCACAGATACGCAGTATTTT.

The gene calls are TRBV29-1 and TRBJ1-2, with 9 bases fitting TRBD1. Germline CDR1 is SQVTM and CDR2 is ANQGSEA. This CDR3 is 16 amino acids long. V shed 0 bases, J shed 6 bases, and the junction held 11 bases outside the gene matches. The CDR3 here is CSVEDGQGSFRNGYTF. CDR3 nucleotides: TGCAGCGTTGAAGATGGACAGGGGTCTTTTCGCAATGGCTACACCTTC. Together with reference TRBV29-1 and TRBJ1-2, the CDR3 gives the full variable domain: SAVISQKPSRDICQRGTSLTIQCQVDSQVTMMFWYRQQPGQSLTLIATANQGSEATYESGFVIDKFPISRPNLTFSTLTVSNMSPEDSSIYLCSVEDGQGSFRNGYTFGSGTRLTVV.

The rearrangement joins TRBV18 to TRBJ1-2, with 7 bases fitting TRBD1. Germline assignment: CDR1 KGHSH and CDR2 LQKENI. The CDR3 is made up of 13 amino acids. The V and J ends lost 2 bases and 7 bases, in that order; junction bases with no gene match: 4. The CDR3, as DNA: TGTGCCAGCTCACCAGAGGGGGCCAGTGGCTACACCTTC. This sequence encodes CASSPEGASGYTF.

This clone came up a few times. The J gene is TRBJ2-4, the V gene TRBV6-6; TRBD2 is a possible D gene (7 bases). The ends were cut back, 7 bases at V and 3 bases at J, with 19 bases in the middle. CDR1 is MNHNY, CDR2 SVGAGI, per germline (reference sequence). The CDR3 runs 16 residues. The CDR3 DNA reads as TGTGCCAGCATCTGGGGGGGGGCGCGGGACAAAAACATTCAGTACTTC. Its translation is CASIWGGARDKNIQYF.

This rearrangement joins TRBV7-6 to TRBJ2-2, with a possible D match to TRBD1 (6 bases). Trimming cost V 4 bases and J 6 bases, with 27 bases left between them. Germline V lookup: CDR1 SGHVS, CDR2 FNYEAQ. The CDR3 consists of 19 residues. CDR3 amino acids: CASSSTARGHLLGAGELFF. CDR3 nucleotides: TGTGCCAGCAGCTCCACGGCCCGGGGACACCTTCTCGGCGCCGGGGAGCTGTTTTTT.

This clone was found once. V usage is TRBV11-2 and J usage is TRBJ1-2, with 12 bases fitting TRBD1. Germline V gene lookup returns CDR1 SGHAT and CDR2 FQNNGV. This CDR3 contains 15 residues. After removal of 4 bases from V and 7 bases from J, the junction contained 7 bases not matched to a gene. CDR3 sequence reads: CASSSSRDRGPGYTF. In nucleotides, the CDR3 is TGTGCCAGCAGCTCAAGCCGGGACAGGGGGCCTGGCTACACCTTC.

The chain has TRBV18 and TRBJ1-2; 8 bases fit TRBD1. From germline, CDR1 is KGHSH and CDR2 LQKENI. The trim removed 4 bases at V and 0 bases at J, leaving 7 bases unmatched. The CDR3 extends over 16 amino acids. CDR3 sequence: CASSRGQAASNYGYTF. The CDR3 region has the DNA TGTGCCAGCTCACGGGGACAGGCGGCGTCTAACTATGGCTACACCTTC.

The chain uses TRBV7-2 and TRBJ1-2; D possibly corresponds to TRBD1 (6 bases). The CDR3 spans 13 residues. Germline CDR1 reads SGHTA; CDR2 reads FQGNSA. Trimming stripped 8 bases from V and 6 bases from J, with 16 bases between. CDR3 sequence reads: CASSRGPGDGYTF. The DNA for the CDR3 is TGTGCCAGCTCCCGCGGGCCAGGGGATGGCTACACCTTC.

The chain is built from TRBV14 and TRBJ2-1; D may be TRBD1 (5 bases). Germline values: CDR1 SGHDN, CDR2 FVKESK. Trimming stripped 0 bases from V and 10 bases from J, with 10 bases between. CDR3 length equals 13 residues. CDR3 DNA sequence: TGTGCCAGCAGCCAAGATCACGCAGGGGAGCAGTTCTTC. Translated, it gives CASSQDHAGEQFF.

This clone showed up just a few times. The CDR3 loop reads CASSVDRSEEQYF. CDR3 in DNA: TGTGCCAGCAGCGTTGACAGGTCTGAGGAGCAGTACTTC. The genes are TRBV5-4 and TRBJ2-7; the D gene is possibly TRBD1 (6 bases). The CDR3 length is 13 residues. The V end was cut by 4 bases, the J end by 7 bases, with 15 bases between. Looked up from germline, CDR1 is SGHNT and CDR2 is YYREEE (reference sequence).

The chain joins TRBV7-8 to TRBJ2-7, with 9 positions matching TRBD2. Losses at the gene ends were 10 bases for V and 3 bases for J; bases not matched to a gene: 7. This CDR3 has 13 amino acids. In germline, CDR1 is SGHVS, CDR2 FQNEAQ. The CDR3 DNA reads TGTGCCACGGCCGGGACTAGCTTCTACGAGCAGTACTTC. It translates to CATAGTSFYEQYF.

The rearrangement joins TRBV10-2 to TRBJ1-2, with TRBD1 as a possible D gene (6 bases). Trimming took 2 bases from V and 7 from J, leaving 11 bases between them. There are 13 residues in the CDR3. Germline V gives CDR1 WSHSY, CDR2 SAAADI. CDR3 sequence (DNA): TGCGCCAGCAGTGAGGTGGGGGCAGGTGGCTACACCTTC. It yields the protein CASSEVGAGGYTF.

The CDR3 sequence: CASSTAWAASTDTQYF. CDR3 nucleotides: TGTGCCAGTAGTACTGCGTGGGCTGCTAGCACAGATACGCAGTATTTT. The J gene is TRBJ2-3, the V gene TRBV19, with no clear D. V dropped 4 bases and J dropped 0 bases, with 14 bases sitting between them. Germline values: CDR1 LNHDA, CDR2 SQIVND (reference sequence). The CDR3 has 16 amino acids.

This rearrangement joins TRBV5-1 to TRBJ2-3; no reliable D call. The CDR3 sequence is 14 residues long. The germline V and J ends were trimmed by 0 bases and 0 bases, with 5 bases remaining between them. Germline V lookup: CDR1 SGHRS, CDR2 YFSETQ. The chain's CDR3 is CASSLDTSTDTQYF. CDR3 DNA: TGCGCCAGCAGCTTGGATACTAGCACAGATACGCAGTATTTT.

This clone has just a few counts. CDR3 loop: CSVEGGVGDTQYF. The CDR3, as DNA: TGCAGCGTTGAGGGCGGGGTTGGAGATACGCAGTATTTT. The V call is TRBV29-1, the J call TRBJ2-3; D is perhaps TRBD2 (6 bases). The V and J ends lost 3 bases and 5 bases respectively, with 12 bases between them. Germline V gives CDR1 SQVTM, CDR2 ANQGSEA. The CDR3 contains 13 residues.

This clone was seen just once. V gene TRBV6-1 combines with J gene TRBJ1-1; D gene unclear. The CDR3 sequence is 14 residues long. V shed 1 base and J shed 4 bases, with 10 bases lying between them. The germline CDR1 and CDR2 sequences are MNHNS and SASEGT. In DNA, the CDR3 is TGTGCCAGCAGTGAAGAACGAGGTGGCACTGAAGCTTTCTTT. Translation: CASSEERGGTEAFF.

The chain carries TRBV27 and TRBJ1-5; TRBD1 might be the D (5 bases). The CDR3 is made up of 13 amino acids. Germline V gene data show CDR1 as MNHEY and CDR2 as SMNVEV (reference sequence). Trimming cost V 3 bases and J 11 bases, with 14 bases left between them. The CDR3 sequence: CASSFFRVITQHF. In nucleotides, the CDR3 is TGTGCCAGCAGTTTTTTCAGGGTCATAACCCAGCATTTT.

V is TRBV2 and J is TRBJ2-3; 15 bases line up with TRBD2. V trimming: 6 bases; J trimming: 2 bases; junction bases outside the gene matches: 6. CDR3 length: 17 amino acids. Per the germline V gene, CDR1 is SNHLY and CDR2 is FYNNEI. The CDR3 DNA follows: TGTGCCAGCAGGGGGACTAGCGGGGGGCCCCCCACAGATACGCAGTATTTT. Protein product: CASRGTSGGPPTDTQYF.

The rearrangement links TRBV2 to TRBJ1-6; tentative D call: TRBD1 (5 bases). The V end lost 4 bases, the J end lost 1 base, and 8 bases lay between the germline ends. The CDR3 contains 15 residues. CDR1 SNHLY and CDR2 FYNNEI come from the germline V gene. DNA for the CDR3: TGTGCCAGCAGTGTTGGGGGGTCCTATAATTCACCCCTCCACTTT. It encodes CASSVGGSYNSPLHF.

The rearrangement links TRBV29-1 to TRBJ1-2; weak D call: TRBD1 (5 bases). The V and J ends lost 4 bases and 7 bases respectively, with 19 bases between them. There are 14 residues in the CDR3. Germline lookup yields CDR1 SQVTM and CDR2 ANQGSEA. The CDR3 DNA follows: TGCAGCGTTGCCCCCCAGGCAGGGCCGAGTGGCTACACCTTC. Protein: CSVAPQAGPSGYTF.